The clone carrying this T cell receptor (beta chain) came up a few times. Its antigen is undetermined. V was clipped by 1 base and J by 8 bases, with 9 bases between them. The germline V gene encodes CDR1 LNHDA and CDR2 SQIVND (reference sequence). This CDR3 is built from 13 residues. This sample is part of a study of T cell responses to AZD1222 COVID-19 vaccine. Study-level points and caveats: Clonal diversity may have been underestimated, and the donors were mostly white British, with more females than males. Unmutated variant regions are reportedly the target of nearly half of TCRs that are spike-specific. Two doses of AZD1222 preceded a rise in Spike-specific TCR breadth and depth.

Assay used: immunoSEQ multiplex PCR; TCRdb lists only in-frame clones, some missing. Among more than 120,000 clones listed, approximately 91% were seen once. The receptor was derived from an adult who received the MenACWY meningococcal vaccine as a control. The rearrangement links TRBV19 to TRBJ1-5, with D unclear. This specimen was peripheral blood, taken 28 days after the second dose of the MenACWY control vaccine. This CDR3 reads CASSIASLKPQHF. The CDR3 DNA reads as TGTGCCAGTAGTATAGCGAGCTTAAAGCCCCAGCATTTT.